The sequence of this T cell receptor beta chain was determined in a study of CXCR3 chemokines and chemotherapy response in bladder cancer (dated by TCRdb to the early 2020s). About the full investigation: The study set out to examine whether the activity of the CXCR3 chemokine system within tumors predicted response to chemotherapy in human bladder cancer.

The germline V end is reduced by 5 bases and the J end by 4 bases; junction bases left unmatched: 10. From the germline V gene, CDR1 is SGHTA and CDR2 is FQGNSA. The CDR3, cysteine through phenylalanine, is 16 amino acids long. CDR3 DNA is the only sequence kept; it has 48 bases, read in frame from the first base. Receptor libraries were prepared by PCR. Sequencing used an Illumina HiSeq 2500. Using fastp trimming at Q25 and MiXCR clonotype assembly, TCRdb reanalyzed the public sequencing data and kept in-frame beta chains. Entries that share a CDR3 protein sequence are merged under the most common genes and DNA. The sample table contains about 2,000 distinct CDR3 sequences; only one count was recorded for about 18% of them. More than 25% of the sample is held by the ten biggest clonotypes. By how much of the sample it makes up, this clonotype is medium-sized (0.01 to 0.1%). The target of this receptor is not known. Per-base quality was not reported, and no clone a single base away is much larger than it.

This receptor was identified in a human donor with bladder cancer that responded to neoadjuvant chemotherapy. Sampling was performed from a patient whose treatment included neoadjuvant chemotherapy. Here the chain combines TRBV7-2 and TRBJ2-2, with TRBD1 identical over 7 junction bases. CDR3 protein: CASSTRTGRGTGELFF. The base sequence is TGTGCCAGCAGCACCCGGACAGGACGGGGCACCGGGGAGCTGTTTTTT.